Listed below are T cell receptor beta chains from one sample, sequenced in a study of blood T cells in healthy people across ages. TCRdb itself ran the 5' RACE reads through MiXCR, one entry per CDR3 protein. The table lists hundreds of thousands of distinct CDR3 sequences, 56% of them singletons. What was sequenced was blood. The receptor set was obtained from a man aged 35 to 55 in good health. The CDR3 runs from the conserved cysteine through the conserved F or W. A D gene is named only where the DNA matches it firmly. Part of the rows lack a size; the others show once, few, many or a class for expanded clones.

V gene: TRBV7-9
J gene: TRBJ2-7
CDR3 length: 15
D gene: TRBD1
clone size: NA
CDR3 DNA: TGTGCCAGCAGCCCCCGGGGACAGGGGGTCTACGAGCAGTACTTC
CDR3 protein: CASSPRGQGVYEQYF

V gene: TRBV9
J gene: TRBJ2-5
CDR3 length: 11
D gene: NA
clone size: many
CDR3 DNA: TGTGCCAGCAGCGCGGAAGAGACCCAGTACTTC
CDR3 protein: CASSAEETQYF

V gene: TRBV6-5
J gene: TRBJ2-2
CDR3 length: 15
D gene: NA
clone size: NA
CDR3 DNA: TGTGCCAGCAGGCGTATCGTAGCCTTTACCGGGGAGCTGTTTTTT
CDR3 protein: CASRRIVAFTGELFF

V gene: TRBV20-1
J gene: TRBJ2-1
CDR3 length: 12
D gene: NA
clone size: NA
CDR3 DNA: TGCAGTGCTCCCCGGGGTGACAATGAGCAGTTCTTC
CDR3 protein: CSAPRGDNEQFF

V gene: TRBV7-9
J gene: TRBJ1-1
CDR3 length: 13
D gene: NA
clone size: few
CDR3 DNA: TGTGCCAGCAGCGTCGACAGAGACACTGAAGCTTTCTTT
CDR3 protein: CASSVDRDTEAFF

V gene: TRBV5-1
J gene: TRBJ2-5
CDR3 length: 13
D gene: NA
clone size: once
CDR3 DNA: TGCGCCAGCAGCTTGAAACGAACGGAGTCCCAGTACTTC
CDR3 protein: CASSLKRTESQYF

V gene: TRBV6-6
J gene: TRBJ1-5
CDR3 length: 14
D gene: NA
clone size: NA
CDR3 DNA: TGTGCCAGCAGTAGAAGGGGGGTGGACCAGCCCCAGCATTTT
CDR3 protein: CASSRRGVDQPQHF

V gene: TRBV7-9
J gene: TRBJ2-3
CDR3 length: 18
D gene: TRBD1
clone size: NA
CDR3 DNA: TGTGCCAGCAGCTTCTTCCAGGGGCCAGGCCAGGGGGTGTATACGCAGTATTTT
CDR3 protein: CASSFFQGPGQGVYTQYF

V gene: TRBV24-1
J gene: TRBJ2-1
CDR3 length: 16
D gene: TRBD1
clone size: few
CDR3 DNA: TGTGCCACCAGTGATCCTCCGGGACAGGGAAGGAATGAGCAGTTCTTC
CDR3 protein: CATSDPPGQGRNEQFF

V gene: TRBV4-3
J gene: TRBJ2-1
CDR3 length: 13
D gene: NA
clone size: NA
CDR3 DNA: TGCGCCAGCAGCCGTGGGTCTTTTGGGGAGCAGTTCTTC
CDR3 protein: CASSRGSFGEQFF

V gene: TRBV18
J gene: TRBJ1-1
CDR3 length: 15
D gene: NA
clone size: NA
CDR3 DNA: TGTGCCAGCTCACCTTCAAAAGCCCCGAACACTGAAGCTTTCTTT
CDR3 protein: CASSPSKAPNTEAFF

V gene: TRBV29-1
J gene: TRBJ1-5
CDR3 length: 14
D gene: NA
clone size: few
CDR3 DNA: TGCAGCGTTGGGCGAGACGGGAGCAATCAGCCCCAGCATTTT
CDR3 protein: CSVGRDGSNQPQHF

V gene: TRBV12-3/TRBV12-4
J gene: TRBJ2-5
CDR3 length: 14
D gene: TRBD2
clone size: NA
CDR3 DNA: TGTGCCAGCAGTCCGGGGGGGGCTTTGGAGACCCAGTACTTC
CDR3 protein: CASSPGGALETQYF

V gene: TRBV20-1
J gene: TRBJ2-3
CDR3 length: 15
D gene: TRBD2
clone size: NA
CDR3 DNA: TGCAGTGCCGCGACTAGCGAGCCGGTGGTGGATACGCAGTATTTT
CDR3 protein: CSAATSEPVVDTQYF

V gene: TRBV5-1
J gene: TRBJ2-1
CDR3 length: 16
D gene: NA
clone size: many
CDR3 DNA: TGCGCCAGCAGCTCCACTGGCGGGAACTCCTACAATGAGCAGTTCTTC
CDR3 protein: CASSSTGGNSYNEQFF

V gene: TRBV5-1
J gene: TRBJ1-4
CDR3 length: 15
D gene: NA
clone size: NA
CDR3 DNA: TGCGCCAGCAGCTCGGGACGGACAACTAATGAAAAACTGTTTTTT
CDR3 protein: CASSSGRTTNEKLFF

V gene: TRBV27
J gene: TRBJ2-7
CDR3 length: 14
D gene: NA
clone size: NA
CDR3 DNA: TGTGCCAGCAGTGTGAAAGGGGTTATATACGAGCAGTACTTC
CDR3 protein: CASSVKGVIYEQYF

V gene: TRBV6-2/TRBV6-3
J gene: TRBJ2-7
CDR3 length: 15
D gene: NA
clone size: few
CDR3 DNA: TGTGCCAGCAGCGCTCTGGGGGGCCGGCCCTACGAGCAGTACTTC
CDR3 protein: CASSALGGRPYEQYF

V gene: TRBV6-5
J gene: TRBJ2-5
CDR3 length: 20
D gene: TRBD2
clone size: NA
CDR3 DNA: TGTGCCAGCAGTTCCCCACGGACTAGCGCCCTACCAATAAGTCAAGAGACCCAGTACTTC
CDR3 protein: CASSSPRTSALPISQETQYF

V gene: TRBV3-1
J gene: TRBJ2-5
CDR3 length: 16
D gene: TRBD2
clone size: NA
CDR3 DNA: TGTGCCAGCAGCTACCTTAGCGGGGGGGCTCAAGAGACCCAGTACTTC
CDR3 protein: CASSYLSGGAQETQYF

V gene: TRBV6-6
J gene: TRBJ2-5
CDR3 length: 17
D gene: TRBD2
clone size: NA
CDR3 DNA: TGTGCCAGCAGTTACTCGAATAGCGGGGGGTTAAGGGAGACCCAGTACTTC
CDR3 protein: CASSYSNSGGLRETQYF

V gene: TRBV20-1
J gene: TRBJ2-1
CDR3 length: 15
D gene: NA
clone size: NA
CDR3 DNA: TGCAGTGCTAGAGATTACCGCAACCCCACGGATGAGCAGTTCTTC
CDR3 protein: CSARDYRNPTDEQFF

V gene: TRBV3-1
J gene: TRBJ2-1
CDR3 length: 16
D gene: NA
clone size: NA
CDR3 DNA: TGTGCCAGCAGCCAAGAAGCGGGCGGAGCCTACAATGAGCAGTTCTTC
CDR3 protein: CASSQEAGGAYNEQFF

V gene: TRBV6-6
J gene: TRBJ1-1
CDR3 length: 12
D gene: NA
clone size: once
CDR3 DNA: TGTGCCAACGGACCAGGGGACACTGAAGCTTTCTTT
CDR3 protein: CANGPGDTEAFF

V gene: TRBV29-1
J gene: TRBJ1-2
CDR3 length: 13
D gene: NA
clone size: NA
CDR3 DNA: TGCAGCGTTGGAGGGGGGCTAGGCTATGGCTACACCTTC
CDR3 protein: CSVGGGLGYGYTF

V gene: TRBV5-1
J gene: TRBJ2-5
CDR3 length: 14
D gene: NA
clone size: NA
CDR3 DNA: TGCGCCAGCAGCTTGGGAACAGCCGCCGAGACCCAGTACTTC
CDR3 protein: CASSLGTAAETQYF

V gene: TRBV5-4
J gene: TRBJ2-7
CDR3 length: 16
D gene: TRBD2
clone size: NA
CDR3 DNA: TGTGCCAGCAGCTTGGGACTAGCGGGAGCAAATTACGAGCAGTACTTC
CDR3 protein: CASSLGLAGANYEQYF

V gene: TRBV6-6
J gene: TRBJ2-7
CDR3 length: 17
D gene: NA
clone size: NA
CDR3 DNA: TGTGCCAGCAGTTACTCAGGGGGGCCAGGGTCAGCCTACGAGCAGTACTTC
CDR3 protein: CASSYSGGPGSAYEQYF

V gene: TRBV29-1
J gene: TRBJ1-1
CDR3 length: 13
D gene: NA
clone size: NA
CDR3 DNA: TGCAGCGTGGAGGGTGGGCCTTACACTGAAGCTTTCTTT
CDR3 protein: CSVEGGPYTEAFF

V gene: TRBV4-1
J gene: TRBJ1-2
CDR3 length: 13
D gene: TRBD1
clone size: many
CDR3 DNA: TGCGCCAGCAGCCAAGGGGCAGGGGGAGGCTACACCTTC
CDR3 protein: CASSQGAGGGYTF

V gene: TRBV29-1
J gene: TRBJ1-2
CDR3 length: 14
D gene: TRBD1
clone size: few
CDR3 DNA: TGCAGCGCCAAGCCGGGACAGGGGGCCTATGGCTACACCTTC
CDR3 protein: CSAKPGQGAYGYTF

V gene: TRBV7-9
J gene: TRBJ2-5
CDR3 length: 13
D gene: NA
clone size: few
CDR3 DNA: TGTGCCAGCAGCTTAGACAGAACTCCTCCCCAGTACTTC
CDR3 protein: CASSLDRTPPQYF

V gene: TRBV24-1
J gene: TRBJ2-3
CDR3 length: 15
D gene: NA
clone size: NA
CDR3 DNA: TGTGCCACCAGTGATCCGGGGACTAGCACAGATACGCAGTATTTT
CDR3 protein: CATSDPGTSTDTQYF

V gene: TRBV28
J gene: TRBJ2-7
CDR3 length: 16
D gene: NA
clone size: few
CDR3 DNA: TGTGCCAGCAGTCAATGGGGCCTTTCACCCACCTACGAGCAGTACTTC
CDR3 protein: CASSQWGLSPTYEQYF

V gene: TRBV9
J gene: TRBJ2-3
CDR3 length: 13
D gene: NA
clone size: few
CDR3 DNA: TGTGCCAGCAGTCCCGAGAACACAGATACGCAGTATTTT
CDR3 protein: CASSPENTDTQYF

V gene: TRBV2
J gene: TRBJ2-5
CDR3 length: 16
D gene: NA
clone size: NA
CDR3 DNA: TGTGCCAGCAGTGACCAGCAGAGAGGGAGACAAGAGACCCAGTACTTC
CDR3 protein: CASSDQQRGRQETQYF

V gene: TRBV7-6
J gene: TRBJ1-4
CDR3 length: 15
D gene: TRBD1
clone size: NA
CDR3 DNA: TGTGCCAGCAGCCCGTCGGGACAGGGAAATGAAAAACTGTTTTTT
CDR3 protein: CASSPSGQGNEKLFF

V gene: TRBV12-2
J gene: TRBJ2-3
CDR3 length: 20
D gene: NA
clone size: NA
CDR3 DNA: TGTGCAAGTCGCTCTCCCCGCGAGTGGGGACTAGCGGGGGGGTTAGATACGCAGTATTTT
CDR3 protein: CASRSPREWGLAGGLDTQYF

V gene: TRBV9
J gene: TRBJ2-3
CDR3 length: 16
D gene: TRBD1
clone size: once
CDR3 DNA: TGTGCCAGCAGCGCCACCCGGACAGGGTGGACAGATACGCAGTATTTT
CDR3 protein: CASSATRTGWTDTQYF